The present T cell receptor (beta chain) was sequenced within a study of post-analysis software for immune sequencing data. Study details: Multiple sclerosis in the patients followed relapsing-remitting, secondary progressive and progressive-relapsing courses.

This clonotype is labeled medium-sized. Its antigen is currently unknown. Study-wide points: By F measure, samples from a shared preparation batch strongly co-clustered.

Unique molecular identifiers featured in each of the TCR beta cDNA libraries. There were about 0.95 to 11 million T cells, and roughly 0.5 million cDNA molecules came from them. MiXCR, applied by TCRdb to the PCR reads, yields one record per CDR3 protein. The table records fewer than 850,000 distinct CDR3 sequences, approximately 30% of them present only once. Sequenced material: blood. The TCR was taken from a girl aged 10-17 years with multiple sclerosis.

CDR3 bases: TGTGCCAGCAGCACCAGGGACAGGGCAGGCGGCTACACCTTC. Its translation is CASSTRDRAGGYTF. The genes are TRBV7-2 and TRBJ1-2, with TRBD1 matching over 9 bases. Unmatched junction bases numbered 9, after V lost 5 bases and J lost 8 bases. This CDR3 region has 14 residues. Germline V gives CDR1 SGHTA, CDR2 FQGNSA.